This is a list of T cell receptor beta chains from one sample in a study of monozygotic twins with inflammatory bowel disease. TCRdb re-called the 5' RACE reads and gives one entry per CDR3 protein, without DNA. This listing includes roughly 160,000 distinct CDR3 sequences. The specimen sequenced was blood. These receptor sequences come from a human donor with ulcerative colitis or Crohn's disease, or a healthy co-twin of an affected twin (not recorded which). Each CDR3 is given with its conserved first and last residue.

cdr3_aa: CASSPASTSGGAWADTQYF
j_call: TRBJ2-3
v_call: TRBV6-1

cdr3_aa: CSARAVRGSGKETQYF
j_call: TRBJ2-5
v_call: TRBV20-1

cdr3_aa: CASSPRRSNQPQHF
j_call: TRBJ1-5
v_call: TRBV7-2

cdr3_aa: CASSPTRQLLRVLDTQYF
j_call: TRBJ2-3
v_call: TRBV18

cdr3_aa: CASSFSGGSQETQYF
j_call: TRBJ2-5
v_call: TRBV5-1

cdr3_aa: CASSSGRREHEKLFF
j_call: TRBJ1-4
v_call: TRBV7-9

cdr3_aa: CASSPGSGRRNEQFF
j_call: TRBJ2-1
v_call: TRBV11-3

cdr3_aa: CASSLDRAIQYF
j_call: TRBJ2-4
v_call: TRBV27

cdr3_aa: CASSFPGIYGYTF
j_call: TRBJ1-2
v_call: TRBV28

cdr3_aa: CASSPYGQGYEQYF
j_call: TRBJ2-7
v_call: TRBV12-3/TRBV12-4

cdr3_aa: CASSSGRPPYNEQFF
j_call: TRBJ2-1
v_call: TRBV19

cdr3_aa: CASSEANYGFVSGKSNEKLFF
j_call: TRBJ1-4
v_call: TRBV6-1

cdr3_aa: CASSFRQGNTIYF
j_call: TRBJ1-3
v_call: TRBV12-3/TRBV12-4

cdr3_aa: CASSFRLAYNEQFF
j_call: TRBJ2-1
v_call: TRBV7-8

cdr3_aa: CASTIRRTSRNIQYF
j_call: TRBJ2-4
v_call: TRBV6-1

cdr3_aa: CASSQTHVEGTYEQYF
j_call: TRBJ2-7
v_call: TRBV3-1

cdr3_aa: CASSRTGGWEQYF
j_call: TRBJ2-7
v_call: TRBV4-3

cdr3_aa: CASSSGTEELQYF
j_call: TRBJ2-7
v_call: TRBV18

cdr3_aa: CASKLAGEADTQYF
j_call: TRBJ2-3
v_call: TRBV6-6

cdr3_aa: CASRKPGEAYNSPLHF
j_call: TRBJ1-6
v_call: TRBV6-1

cdr3_aa: CASSQGTRAYEQYF
j_call: TRBJ2-7
v_call: TRBV4-2

cdr3_aa: CASSLVYEKLFF
j_call: TRBJ1-4
v_call: TRBV12-3/TRBV12-4

cdr3_aa: CASSYEGGINEQFF
j_call: TRBJ2-1
v_call: TRBV5-1

cdr3_aa: CASSFQGWEAFF
j_call: TRBJ1-1
v_call: TRBV5-6

cdr3_aa: CASSIDINSYEQYF
j_call: TRBJ2-7
v_call: TRBV7-9

cdr3_aa: CASSYSAGLGNQPQHF
j_call: TRBJ1-5
v_call: TRBV6-5